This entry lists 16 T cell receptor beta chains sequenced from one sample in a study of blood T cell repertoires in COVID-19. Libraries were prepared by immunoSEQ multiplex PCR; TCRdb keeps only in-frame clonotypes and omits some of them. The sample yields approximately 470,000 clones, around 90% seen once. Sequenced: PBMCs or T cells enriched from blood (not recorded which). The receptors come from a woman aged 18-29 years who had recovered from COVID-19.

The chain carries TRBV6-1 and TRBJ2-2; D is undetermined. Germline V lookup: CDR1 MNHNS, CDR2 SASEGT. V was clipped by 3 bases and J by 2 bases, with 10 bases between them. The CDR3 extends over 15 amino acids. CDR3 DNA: TGTGCCAGCAGTGAGATACGGGTAAACACCGGGGAGCTGTTTTTT. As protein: CASSEIRVNTGELFF.

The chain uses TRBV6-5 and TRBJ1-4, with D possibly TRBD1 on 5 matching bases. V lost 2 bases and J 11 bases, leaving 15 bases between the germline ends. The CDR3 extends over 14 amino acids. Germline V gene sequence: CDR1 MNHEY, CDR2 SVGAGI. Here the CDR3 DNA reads TGTGCCAGCAGTTACGCGGGGGACTCAGGGAAACTGTTTTTT. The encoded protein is CASSYAGDSGKLFF.

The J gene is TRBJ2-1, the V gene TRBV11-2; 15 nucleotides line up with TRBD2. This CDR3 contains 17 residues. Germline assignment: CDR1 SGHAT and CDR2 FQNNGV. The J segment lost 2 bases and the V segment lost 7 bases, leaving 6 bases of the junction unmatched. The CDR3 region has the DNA TGTGCCAGCAAGGGACTAGCGGGGGGTTTTACCTACAATGAGCAGTTCTTC. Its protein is CASKGLAGGFTYNEQFF.

The CDR3 region is CASSKDPWTGIYEGEYNEQFF. DNA of the CDR3: TGTGCCAGCAGCAAAGATCCCTGGACAGGGATCTATGAGGGAGAGTACAATGAGCAGTTCTTC. The chain uses TRBV21-1 and TRBJ2-1; no DNA check was done on the table's D call, TRBD1. TRBV21-1 is listed as a pseudogene. The CDR3 sequence is 21 residues long.

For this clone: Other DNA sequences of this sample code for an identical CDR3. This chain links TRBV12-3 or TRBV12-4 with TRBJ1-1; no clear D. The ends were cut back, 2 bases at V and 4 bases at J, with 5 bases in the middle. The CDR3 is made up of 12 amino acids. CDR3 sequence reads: CASSLSSTEAFF. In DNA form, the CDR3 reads TGTGCCAGCAGTTTAAGCTCCACTGAAGCTTTCTTT.

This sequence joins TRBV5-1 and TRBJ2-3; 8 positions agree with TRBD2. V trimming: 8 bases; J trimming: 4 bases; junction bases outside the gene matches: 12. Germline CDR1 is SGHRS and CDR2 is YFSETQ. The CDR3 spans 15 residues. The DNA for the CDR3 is TGCGCCAGTAGTGAGTTAGCGGGGTCTTCAGATACGCAGTATTTT. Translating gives CASSELAGSSDTQYF.

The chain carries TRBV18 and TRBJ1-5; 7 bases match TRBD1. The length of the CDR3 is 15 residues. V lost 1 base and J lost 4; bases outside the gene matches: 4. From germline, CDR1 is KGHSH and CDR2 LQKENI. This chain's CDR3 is CASSPQGAGNQPQHF. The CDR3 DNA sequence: TGTGCCAGCTCACCACAGGGGGCAGGTAATCAGCCCCAGCATTTT.

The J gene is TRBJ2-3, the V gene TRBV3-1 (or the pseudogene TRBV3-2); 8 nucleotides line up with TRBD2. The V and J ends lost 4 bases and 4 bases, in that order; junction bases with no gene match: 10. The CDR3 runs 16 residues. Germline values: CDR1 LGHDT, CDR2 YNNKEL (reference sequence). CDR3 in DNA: TGTGCCAGCAGCCCCAGATTCAGCGGGGGTGCAGATACGCAGTATTTT. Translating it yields CASSPRFSGGADTQYF.

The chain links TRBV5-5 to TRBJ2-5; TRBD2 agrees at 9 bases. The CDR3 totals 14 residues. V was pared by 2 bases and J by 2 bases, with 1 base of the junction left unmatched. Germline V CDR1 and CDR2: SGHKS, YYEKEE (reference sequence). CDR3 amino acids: CASSLAGGQETQYF. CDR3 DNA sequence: TGTGCCAGCAGCTTAGCGGGGGGACAAGAGACCCAGTACTTC.

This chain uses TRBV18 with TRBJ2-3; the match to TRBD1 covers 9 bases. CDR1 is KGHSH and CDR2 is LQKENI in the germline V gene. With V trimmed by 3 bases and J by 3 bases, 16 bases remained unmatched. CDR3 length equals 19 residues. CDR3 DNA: TGTGCCAGCTCACCCCAGATCAGGGATAACAGGGGGCAAACAGATACGCAGTATTTT. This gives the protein CASSPQIRDNRGQTDTQYF.

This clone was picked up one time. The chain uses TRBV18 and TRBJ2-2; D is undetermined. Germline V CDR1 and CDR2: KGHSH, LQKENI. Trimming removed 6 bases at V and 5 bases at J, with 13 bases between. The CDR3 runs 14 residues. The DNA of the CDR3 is TGTGCCAGCTCGGATGAATGGCGGACCGGGGAGCTGTTTTTT. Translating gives CASSDEWRTGELFF. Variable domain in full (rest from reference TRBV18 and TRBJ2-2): NAGVMQNPRHLVRRRGQEARLRCSPMKGHSHVYWYRQLPEEGLKFMVYLQKENIIDESGMPKERFSAEFPKEGPSILRIQQVVRGDSAAYFCASSDEWRTGELFFGEGSRLTVL.

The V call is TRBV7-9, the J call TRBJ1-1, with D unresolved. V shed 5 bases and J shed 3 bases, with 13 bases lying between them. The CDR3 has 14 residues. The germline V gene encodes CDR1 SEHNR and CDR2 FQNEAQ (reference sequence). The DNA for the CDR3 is TGTGCCAGCAGCCTCTTTGAGGGCGACACTGAAGCTTTCTTT. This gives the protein CASSLFEGDTEAFF. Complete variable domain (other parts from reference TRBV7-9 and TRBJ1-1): DTGVSQNPRHKITKRGQNVTFRCDPISEHNRLYWYRQTLGQGPEFLTYFQNEAQLEKSRLLSDRFSAERPKGSFSTLEIQRTEQGDSAMYLCASSLFEGDTEAFFGQGTRLTVV.

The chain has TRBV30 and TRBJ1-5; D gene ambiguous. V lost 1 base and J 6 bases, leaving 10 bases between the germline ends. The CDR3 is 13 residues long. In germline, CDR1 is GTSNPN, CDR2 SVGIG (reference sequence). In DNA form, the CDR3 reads TGTGCCTGGAGTGGCGGGAGCGGTCAGCCCCAGCATTTT. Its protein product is CAWSGGSGQPQHF.

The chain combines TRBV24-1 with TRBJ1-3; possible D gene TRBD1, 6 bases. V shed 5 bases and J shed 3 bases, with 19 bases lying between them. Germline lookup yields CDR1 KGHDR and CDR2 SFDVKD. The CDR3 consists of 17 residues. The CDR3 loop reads CATSGLTGRTLGNTIYF. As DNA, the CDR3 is TGTGCCACCAGTGGCCTGACAGGACGGACCCTTGGAAACACCATATATTTT.

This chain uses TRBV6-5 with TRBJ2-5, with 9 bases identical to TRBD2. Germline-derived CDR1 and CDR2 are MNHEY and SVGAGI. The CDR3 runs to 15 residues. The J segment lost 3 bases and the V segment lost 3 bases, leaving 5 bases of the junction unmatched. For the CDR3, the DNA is TGTGCCAGCAGTTATAGGGCGGGGGGGAAAGAGACCCAGTACTTC. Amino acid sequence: CASSYRAGGKETQYF.

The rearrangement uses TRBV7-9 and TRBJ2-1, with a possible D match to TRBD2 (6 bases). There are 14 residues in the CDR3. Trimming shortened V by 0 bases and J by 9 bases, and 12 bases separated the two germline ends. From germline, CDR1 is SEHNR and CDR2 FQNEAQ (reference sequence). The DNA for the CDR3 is TGTGCCAGCAGCTTAGCCCTCAGTAGCGGTGAGCAGTTCTTC. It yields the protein CASSLALSSGEQFF.